The 13 T cell receptor beta chains presented below share a single source sample, sequenced in a study of cytomegalovirus exposure and HLA in healthy donors (dated by TCRdb to about 2017). Libraries were made using the immunoSEQ multiplex PCR assay. For the multiplex PCR, a mixture combining 60 forward primers for TCR Vbeta segments and 13 reverse primers for TCR Jbeta segments was used. TCRdb holds this immuneACCESS table with in-frame rearrangements only. Some clones are missing; in checked studies, unresolved V genes explain under half, and the rest has no known cause. The sample table holds approximately 70,000 clones, of which around three quarters were seen once. Of the sample, 5.5% to 7.5% is held by the ten largest clones. The sequenced material came from PBMCs. The receptors were sampled from a man in his fifties or sixties in good health and CMV-seronegative.

The chain carries TRBV30 and TRBJ2-1; 11 bases fit TRBD2. The J segment lost 6 bases and the V segment lost 4 bases, leaving 8 bases of the junction unmatched. CDR1 is GTSNPN, CDR2 SVGIG, per germline (reference sequence). The length of the CDR3 is 15 residues. CDR3 nucleotide sequence: TGTGCCTGGATCAGGCTAGCGGGGGGACCCAATGAGCAGTTCTTC. It encodes CAWIRLAGGPNEQFF. The full variable domain, rest sourced from reference TRBV30 and TRBJ2-1, is SQTIHQWPATLVQPVGSPLSLECTVEGTSNPNLYWYRQAAGRGLQLLFYSVGIGQISSEVPQNLSASRPQDRQFILSSKKLLLSDSGFYLCAWIRLAGGPNEQFFGPGTRLTVL.

The sample holds one count of this clone. The V and J genes are TRBV30 and TRBJ2-5, with 13 bases identical to TRBD2. The J call may be faulty, since TRBJ2-7 better matches the DNA end. The CDR3 has 15 amino acids. Looked up from germline, CDR1 is GTSNPN and CDR2 is SVGIG (reference sequence). The CDR3 DNA reads TGTGCCTGGAGTGTAGGACTAGCGGGAGTTGCCGAGCAGTACTTC. Protein: CAWSVGLAGVAEQYF.

This chain joins TRBV6-4 and TRBJ2-1; 9 bases are a match to TRBD2. The CDR3 runs 16 residues. V shed 5 bases, J shed 5 bases, and the junction held 10 bases outside the gene matches. From germline, CDR1 is MRHNA and CDR2 SNTAGT. This CDR3 reads CASSPRWTSVNNEQFF. DNA for the CDR3: TGTGCCAGCAGTCCACGCTGGACTAGCGTGAACAATGAGCAGTTCTTC.

The gene calls are TRBV6-1 and TRBJ2-1; 9 positions match TRBD2. This CDR3 is 16 amino acids long. Per the germline V gene, CDR1 is MNHNS and CDR2 is SASEGT. V lost 1 base, J lost 7 bases, and 8 bases stayed unmatched. In nucleotides, the CDR3 is TGTGCCAGCAGTGAAGTTGCGGGGGGGCCGAAAAATGAGCAGTTCTTC. It yields the protein CASSEVAGGPKNEQFF.

The chain uses TRBV19 and TRBJ2-4; perhaps TRBD1 as D (6 bases). Germline-derived CDR1 and CDR2 are LNHDA and SQIVND (reference sequence). Trimming left V 0 bases short and J 4 bases short, with 19 bases between. CDR3 length equals 18 residues. The CDR3, as DNA: TGTGCCAGTAGTATAGATCCCTTGGCGGACAGTGTAAAAAACATTCAGTACTTC. This gives the protein CASSIDPLADSVKNIQYF.

The V gene is TRBV6-1, the J gene TRBJ1-6, with D perhaps matching TRBD1 (5 bases). CDR1 and CDR2 from the germline V gene are MNHNS and SASEGT. This CDR3 comprises 14 residues. This chain's CDR3 is CAGQGSSYNSPLHF. CDR3 in DNA: TGTGCAGGCCAGGGTAGCTCCTATAATTCACCCCTCCACTTT.

The chain carries TRBV7-9 and TRBJ2-5, with 9 bases fitting TRBD2. The ends lost 2 bases at V and 5 bases at J; junction bases unmatched: 9. The CDR3 loop spans 16 amino acids. Germline loops: CDR1 SEHNR, CDR2 FQNEAQ (reference sequence). CDR3 sequence: CASSLSWREGRETQYF. The CDR3 DNA sequence: TGTGCCAGCAGCTTATCGTGGCGGGAGGGCAGGGAGACCCAGTACTTC.

The chain combines TRBV6-5 with TRBJ1-2; no reliable D call. V was clipped by 4 bases and J by 8 bases, with 11 bases between them. The CDR3 is made up of 12 amino acids. Looked up from germline, CDR1 is MNHEY and CDR2 is SVGAGI. The CDR3 DNA follows: TGTGCCAGCAGTTTGACCGGGAACGGCTACACCTTC. Its protein is CASSLTGNGYTF.

This clone occurred once. This chain uses TRBV2 with TRBJ1-5; D is possibly TRBD1 (5 bases). Germline V gene lookup returns CDR1 SNHLY and CDR2 FYNNEI. CDR3 length: 15 amino acids. Trimming pared 6 bases from V and 4 bases from J, leaving 16 bases between. CDR3 sequence reads: CASSVLTASNQPQHF. CDR3 DNA: TGTGCCAGCAGCGTCCTGACAGCTAGTAATCAGCCCCAGCATTTT.

The V gene is TRBV9, the J gene TRBJ1-1, with 8 positions matching TRBD1. CDR3 size: 17 residues. CDR1 is SGDLS, CDR2 YYNGEE, per germline. V lost 0 bases, J lost 5 bases, and 12 bases stayed unmatched. The DNA of the CDR3 is TGTGCCAGCAGCGTAGGGGGAGGAACAGGGGGACAGACTGAAGCTTTCTTT. Translating gives CASSVGGGTGGQTEAFF.

The chain is built from TRBV30 and TRBJ2-3; 9 nucleotides match TRBD2. CDR3 length: 14 amino acids. Per germline, CDR1 GTSNPN and CDR2 SVGIG (reference sequence). V was pared by 0 bases and J by 8 bases, with 6 bases of the junction left unmatched. CDR3 in amino acids: CAWSVRGGAGTQYF. For the CDR3, the DNA is TGTGCCTGGAGTGTACGCGGGGGGGCCGGTACGCAGTATTTT. Using reference TRBV30 and TRBJ2-3 for the parts outside the CDR3, the full variable domain is SQTIHQWPATLVQPVGSPLSLECTVEGTSNPNLYWYRQAAGRGLQLLFYSVGIGQISSEVPQNLSASRPQDRQFILSSKKLLLSDSGFYLCAWSVRGGAGTQYFGPGTRLTVL.

This chain links TRBV29-1 with TRBJ2-2; 11 nucleotides match TRBD2. The germline CDR1 and CDR2 sequences are SQVTM and ANQGSEA. The CDR3 spans 13 residues. The junction had 1 base not matched to a gene; V was cut back by 6 bases and J by 4 bases. CDR3 sequence (DNA): TGCAGCGTGCTAGCGGGAGGCACCGGGGAGCTGTTTTTT. Amino acid sequence: CSVLAGGTGELFF.

As regards this clone: The CDR3 end shows no conserved phenylalanine or tryptophan, and so a read error is likely. The chain combines TRBV6-5 with TRBJ1-2, with no clear D. The CDR3 has 14 residues. Germline V gene sequence: CDR1 MNHEY, CDR2 SVGAGI. V was clipped by 0 bases and J by 2 bases, with 7 bases between them. The CDR3 nucleotides read TGTGCCAGCAGTTACTCCGGGGTGAACTATGGCTACACCCTC. Its translation is CASSYSGVNYGYTL.